This T cell receptor (beta chain) came from a study of control samples from healthy donors and cancer patients. Some clones are missing from TCRdb's copy, which holds only in-frame ones; the method was immunoSEQ multiplex PCR. The sample gives 210,000 or so clones, roughly nine tenths of which show up once; 1.5% to 2% is in the top ten. This CDR3 has 15 residues. Trimming pared 6 bases from V and 8 bases from J, leaving 20 bases between. The germline CDR1 and CDR2 sequences are LNHDA and SQIVND (reference sequence). Sequenced: blood. The chain has TRBV19 and TRBJ2-1; D is possibly TRBD2 (6 bases). The TCR sequence derives from a man aged 25 to 40 in good health. The CDR3 loop reads CASRVTRLGVDEQFF. In DNA form, the CDR3 reads TGTGCCAGTAGGGTGACAAGACTAGGAGTGGATGAGCAGTTCTTC.